This TCR beta chain was identified during a study of OX40 agonist ivuxolimab in advanced cancers. Whole-study context: Treatment received earlier with anti-PD-1, anti-PD-L1 or anti-CTLA-4 agents was allowed, and under 50% had some.

Germline V gene lookup returns CDR1 LNHNV and CDR2 YYDKDF (reference sequence). The CDR3 sequence is 13 residues long. V dropped 5 bases and J dropped 3 bases, with 10 bases sitting between them. Patients were excluded for autoimmune disease history or systemic immunosuppression. Using immunoSEQ multiplex PCR, the repertoire was profiled, and TCRdb retains in-frame clones only, with some absent. Of around 13,000 clones in the sample, over 60% were seen once. The sample here was CD4+ or CD8+ T cells sorted from blood, taken in a trial of the OX40 agonist ivuxolimab. The chain combines TRBV15 with TRBJ1-2; D possibly corresponds to TRBD1 (5 bases). The receptor comes from an adult with an advanced solid tumor such as melanoma, head and neck, liver or kidney cancer. Here the CDR3 DNA reads TGTGCCACCAGCGCCGGGACGGACTATGGCTACACCTTC. Translating it yields CATSAGTDYGYTF.